The 16 T cell receptor beta chains below come from one sample, sequenced in a study of monozygotic twins with inflammatory bowel disease. No DNA is given; TCRdb re-called the 5' RACE reads and lists each CDR3 protein once. This table lists 330,000 or so distinct CDR3 sequences. Sequencing input: blood. The receptors shown here come from a human donor with ulcerative colitis or Crohn's disease, or a healthy co-twin of an affected twin (not recorded which).

This chain connects TRBV4-1 to TRBJ2-5; no DNA is available, so the TRBD1 call from TCRdb remains unchecked. Germline V gene sequence: CDR1 MGHRA, CDR2 YSYEKL. The CDR3 totals 14 residues. CDR3 loop: CASRRQGAQETQYF.

This rearrangement joins TRBV5-1 to TRBJ1-1; lacking DNA, the TRBD1 call made by TCRdb goes unchecked. CDR1 and CDR2 from the germline V gene are SGHRS and YFSETQ. This CDR3 is 15 amino acids long. The CDR3 sequence is CASSLEPQGNTEAFF.

This chain connects TRBV25-1 to TRBJ2-1; TCRdb designates TRBD1, a call that cannot be tested without DNA. This CDR3 is 14 amino acids long. The V gene's germline CDR1 is MGHDK and CDR2 SYGVNS. The CDR3 is CASSDPDRGDEQFF.

J is TRBJ2-7 and V is TRBV5-1; the TCRdb D gene call, TRBD1, has no DNA to confirm it. Germline V gene lookup returns CDR1 SGHRS and CDR2 YFSETQ. This CDR3 comprises 15 residues. The CDR3 loop is CASRIQPGQAAGEYF.

The V gene is TRBV6-1, the J gene TRBJ1-5; no DNA is available, so the TRBD1 call from TCRdb remains unchecked. In germline, CDR1 is MNHNS, CDR2 SASEGT. The CDR3 extends over 17 amino acids. The CDR3 reads CASSDTPGTGANQPQHF.

This chain joins TRBV20-1 and TRBJ2-7; TCRdb's assignment of TRBD2 cannot be checked, as there is no DNA. The CDR3 contains 14 residues. Germline assignment: CDR1 DFQATT and CDR2 SNEGSKA (reference sequence). The CDR3 spells CSAGEPSGRYEQYF.

The rearrangement links TRBV7-2 to TRBJ2-6. Germline V lookup: CDR1 SGHTA, CDR2 FQGNSA. The CDR3 totals 14 residues. This CDR3 is CASSSRTGANVLTF.

The chain has TRBV5-1 and TRBJ1-2; TCRdb's assignment of TRBD1 cannot be checked, as there is no DNA. There are 15 residues in the CDR3. Per germline, CDR1 SGHRS and CDR2 YFSETQ. CDR3 region: CASSLAGTSSNGYTF.

V is TRBV5-1 and J is TRBJ1-1. Looked up from germline, CDR1 is SGHRS and CDR2 is YFSETQ. This CDR3 spans 15 amino acids. CDR3 region: CASSLLADKNTEAFF.

V usage is TRBV5-6 and J usage is TRBJ2-6. The CDR3 sequence is 15 residues long. In germline, CDR1 is SGHDT, CDR2 YYEEEE. The CDR3 protein is CASSFRASGANVLTF.

The J gene is TRBJ2-2, the V gene TRBV12-3 or TRBV12-4. This CDR3 is 15 amino acids long. The CDR3 loop is CASSFSTPYTGELFF.

This rearrangement joins TRBV27 to TRBJ2-3. The CDR3 totals 13 residues. Looked up from germline, CDR1 is MNHEY and CDR2 is SMNVEV (reference sequence). CDR3: CASSLLLGDTQYF.

V is TRBV2 and J is TRBJ2-7. The CDR3 totals 11 residues. Germline CDR1 and CDR2: SNHLY and FYNNEI. The CDR3 loop reads CASTSTYEQYF.

V usage is TRBV5-1 and J usage is TRBJ2-1; checking the TCRdb D call of TRBD2 is not possible without DNA. The CDR3 is 15 amino acids. CDR1 SGHRS and CDR2 YFSETQ come from the germline V gene. The CDR3 loop is CASSLATSGVNEQFF.

The J gene is TRBJ2-7, the V gene TRBV27; TCRdb names TRBD1, which stays unverified in the absence of DNA. Germline-derived CDR1 and CDR2 are MNHEY and SMNVEV (reference sequence). CDR3 length: 14 amino acids. This CDR3 is CASSRTVSAYEQYF.

The chain recombines TRBV7-2 with TRBJ2-7. Germline values: CDR1 SGHTA, CDR2 FQGNSA. The CDR3 extends over 14 amino acids. CDR3 sequence: CASSLGRPSYEQYF.